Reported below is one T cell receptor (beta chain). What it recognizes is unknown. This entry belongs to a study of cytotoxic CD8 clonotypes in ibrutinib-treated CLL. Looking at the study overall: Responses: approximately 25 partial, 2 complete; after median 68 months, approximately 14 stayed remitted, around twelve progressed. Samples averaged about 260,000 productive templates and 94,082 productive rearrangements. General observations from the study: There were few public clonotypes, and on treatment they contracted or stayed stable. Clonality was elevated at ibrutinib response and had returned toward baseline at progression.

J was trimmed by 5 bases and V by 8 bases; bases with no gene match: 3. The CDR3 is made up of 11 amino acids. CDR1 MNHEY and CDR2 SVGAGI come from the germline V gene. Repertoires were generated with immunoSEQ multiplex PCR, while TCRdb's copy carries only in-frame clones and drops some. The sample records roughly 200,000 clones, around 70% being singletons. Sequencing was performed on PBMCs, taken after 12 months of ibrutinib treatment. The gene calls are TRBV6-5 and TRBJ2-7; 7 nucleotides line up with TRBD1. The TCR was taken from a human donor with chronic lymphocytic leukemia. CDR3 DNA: TGTGCCAGCCGCGACAGGGACGAGCAGTACTTC. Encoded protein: CASRDRDEQYF.